This T cell receptor beta chain was found in a study of blood T cell repertoires in COVID-19. This CDR3 has 13 amino acids. CDR1 is SGDLS and CDR2 is YYNGEE in the germline V gene. In the original workflow: Reference gene primers were amplified, and this amplification served to estimate nucleated cell counts. Produced via immunoSEQ multiplex PCR; TCRdb's table is partial and in-frame only. V, J and clone size are taken as reported in that table, and D and trimming were inferred from the DNA itself. This sample has 68,000 or so clones, with 85% to 90% found just once. Sequenced material: peripheral blood. The receptor comes from a man in his forties or fifties with acute or convalescent COVID-19. This chain uses TRBV9 with TRBJ2-3; 7 bases are shared with TRBD1. In nucleotides, the CDR3 is TGTGCGAGCTTAGACAGGGACACAGATACGCAGTATTTT. It codes for CASLDRDTDTQYF.